This TCR beta chain was sequenced during a study of blood T cell repertoires in COVID-19. About the study: COVID-19 samples collected from the United States, Italy and Spain covered acute and convalescent phases.

Authors' data handling: Cell counts per sample came from amplifying reference gene primers. Measured with immunoSEQ multiplex PCR; TCRdb has only the in-frame clones, and not every one. V, J and clone size derive from that table, while D and trimming were established from the DNA sequence. In the table there are about 150,000 clones, roughly 84% of which are singletons. The germline V gene encodes CDR1 MDHEN and CDR2 SYDVKM. The CDR3 is made up of 13 amino acids. V was shortened by 2 bases and J by 0 bases, with 4 bases between the two germline ends. All enrollees were roughly 18 to 95 years old and from about 24 US areas. A COVID-19 case had been met by exposed participants during the 2 weeks before study entry.

The clonotype was recovered from a man between 65 and 85 years old who had been exposed to COVID-19. The chain couples TRBV28 to TRBJ1-2; D not resolved. The material sequenced was PBMCs or T cells enriched from blood (not recorded which). The CDR3 DNA reads as TGTGCCAGCAGTTTACAGGCTAACTATGGCTACACCTTC. This gives the protein CASSLQANYGYTF.